This TCR beta chain was sequenced for a study of shared clonotypes between healthy human individuals. In the study overall: Three CD4 naive, three CD4 memory, two CD8 naive and one CD8 memory plate were used per donor.

The junction had 4 bases not matched to a gene; V was cut back by 4 bases and J by 2 bases. The CDR3 consists of 17 residues. Germline V gene sequence: CDR1 LNHDA, CDR2 SQIVND (reference sequence). This clone was found once. For each subset, genomic DNA was distributed in equal portions over several immunoSEQ plates. This table comes from immunoSEQ multiplex PCR, and its TCRdb copy is limited to in-frame clones, with some not included. In the table there are 1,500,000 or so clones, more than 95% of which are singletons. Adult donors, all healthy and HIV-negative, had no recent acute infections or vaccinations.

The clonotype comes from a man aged 25 to 40 in good health. The material sequenced was naive CD4+ T cells sorted from blood. The subset here: CD45RA+ positively selected. The V gene is TRBV19, the J gene TRBJ2-2; 13 bases align to TRBD2. The CDR3 DNA sequence: TGTGCCAGTAGTACACTAGCGGGAGGGATAAACACCGGGGAGCTGTTTTTT. As protein: CASSTLAGGINTGELFF.